Each of the 18 T cell receptor beta chains below was sequenced from the same sample in a study of T cell responses to AZD1222 COVID-19 vaccine. Data came from immunoSEQ multiplex PCR; TCRdb stores just in-frame clones and leaves some out. The sample has some 130,000 clones, roughly nine tenths seen once. The source material was peripheral blood, sampled on day 0 of AZD1222 vaccination. Source of these receptors: an adult in good health.

This chain joins TRBV4-3 and TRBJ2-6; TRBD1 or TRBD2 may be the D gene (5 bases each). Germline V gene lookup returns CDR1 LGHNA and CDR2 YSLEER. Trimming removed 3 bases at V and 2 bases at J, with 11 bases between. The CDR3 length is 16 residues. The CDR3 spells CASSQGEGTGANVLTF. CDR3 in DNA: TGCGCCAGCAGCCAGGGAGAGGGGACTGGGGCCAACGTCCTGACTTTC.

This chain uses TRBV5-5 with TRBJ2-7, with 10 bases lining up with TRBD2. V lost 3 bases and J lost 0; bases outside the gene matches: 0. This CDR3 has 14 residues. The V gene's germline CDR1 is SGHKS and CDR2 YYEKEE (reference sequence). The CDR3 loop reads CASSWTSGSYEQYF. The CDR3 DNA reads TGTGCCAGCAGCTGGACTAGCGGCTCCTACGAGCAGTACTTC.

This clone was picked up many times. The rearrangement uses TRBV6-5 and TRBJ2-3; TRBD2 agrees at 10 bases. The CDR3 runs 15 residues. Germline V gene sequence: CDR1 MNHEY, CDR2 SVGAGI. With V trimmed by 5 bases and J by 0 bases, 2 bases remained unmatched. CDR3 in amino acids: CASSMTSGSTDTQYF. Here the CDR3 DNA reads TGTGCCAGCAGTATGACTAGCGGGAGCACAGATACGCAGTATTTT.

CDR3: CASSPTGQAGGNTIYF. The CDR3 DNA follows: TGTGCCAGCAGCCCCACTGGACAGGCGGGGGGAAACACCATATATTTT. The chain couples TRBV7-2 to TRBJ1-3; 7 nucleotides line up with TRBD1. The V and J ends lost 5 bases and 4 bases, in that order; junction bases with no gene match: 11. CDR3 size: 16 residues. Germline CDR1 SGHTA, CDR2 FQGNSA.

The V and J genes are TRBV5-1 and TRBJ2-5, with a weak D call TRBD2 (5 bases). CDR1 and CDR2 from the germline V gene are SGHRS and YFSETQ. The CDR3 loop spans 16 amino acids. V shed 0 bases and J shed 1 base, with 13 bases lying between them. The CDR3 region has the DNA TGCGCCAGCAGCTTGGCGATGGGAGCCTCCCAAGAGACCCAGTACTTC. Translated, it gives CASSLAMGASQETQYF.

V and J are TRBV29-1 and TRBJ2-7; 10 bases are shared with TRBD2. In germline, CDR1 is SQVTM, CDR2 ANQGSEA. With V trimmed by 1 base and J by 6 bases, 9 bases remained unmatched. The CDR3 is 15 residues long. CDR3 loop: CSVEGLAGVRGEQYF. CDR3 DNA sequence: TGCAGCGTTGAAGGGCTAGCGGGAGTGCGAGGCGAGCAGTACTTC.

This clone occurred once. This CDR3 reads CASSLVTGNRDTQYF. DNA for the CDR3: TGTGCCAGCAGCTTGGTCACGGGAAATCGAGATACGCAGTATTTT. The chain uses TRBV5-5 and TRBJ2-3; possible D gene TRBD2, 5 bases. The ends were cut back, 0 bases at V and 5 bases at J, with 13 bases in the middle. Germline V gene sequence: CDR1 SGHKS, CDR2 YYEKEE (reference sequence). The CDR3 runs to 15 residues.

The genes are TRBV27 and TRBJ1-1; D unresolved. The V end lost 4 bases, the J end lost 1 base, and 10 bases lay between the germline ends. The CDR3 contains 14 residues. Germline CDR1 MNHEY, CDR2 SMNVEV (reference sequence). The CDR3 DNA sequence: TGTGCCAGCAGTTACCTCGGGAGGAACACTGAAGCTTTCTTT. It codes for CASSYLGRNTEAFF.

The chain uses TRBV12-5 and TRBJ2-1; 9 nucleotides align to TRBD1. Germline trimming cut 6 bases from V and 10 bases from J; bases unmatched to any gene: 16. This CDR3 region has 16 residues. The V gene's germline CDR1 is LGHNT and CDR2 FRNRAP. The CDR3 spells CASGPPGTGSLFEQFF. CDR3 DNA: TGTGCTAGTGGACCTCCCGGGACAGGGAGTCTATTCGAGCAGTTCTTC.

This clone occurred once. This chain links TRBV6-5 with TRBJ1-4, with D possibly being TRBD1 (5 bases). CDR1 is MNHEY and CDR2 is SVGAGI in the germline V gene. Trimming left V 0 bases short and J 2 bases short, with 10 bases between. The CDR3 is made up of 16 amino acids. The CDR3 reads CASSYSAWDTNEKLFF. Written as DNA, the CDR3 is TGTGCCAGCAGTTACTCGGCCTGGGACACTAATGAAAAACTGTTTTTT.

V gene TRBV6-2 or TRBV6-3 combines with J gene TRBJ2-7; D is perhaps TRBD2 (5 bases). The germline V and J ends were trimmed by 4 bases and 4 bases, with 14 bases remaining between them. This CDR3 contains 14 residues. The V gene's germline CDR1 is MNHEY and CDR2 SVGEGT. CDR3 in amino acids: CASSFAGPPYEQYF. DNA of the CDR3: TGTGCCAGCAGTTTTGCGGGCCCTCCTTACGAGCAGTACTTC.

This chain uses TRBV6-5 with TRBJ2-7, with a possible D match to TRBD2 (5 bases). This CDR3 comprises 14 residues. Germline CDR1 and CDR2: MNHEY and SVGAGI. The germline V and J ends were trimmed by 6 bases and 6 bases, with 18 bases remaining between them. CDR3: CASSPGSLGSEQYF. In DNA, the CDR3 is TGTGCCAGCAGCCCGGGATCTCTCGGCTCCGAGCAGTACTTC.

CDR3 region: CASSPSDSRQAFF. DNA of the CDR3: TGTGCCAGCTCACCGTCAGACAGCCGACAAGCTTTCTTT. The rearrangement joins TRBV18 to TRBJ1-1; D possibly corresponds to TRBD1 (5 bases). V lost 3 bases and J 9 bases, leaving 14 bases between the germline ends. CDR3 length: 13 amino acids. The germline V gene encodes CDR1 KGHSH and CDR2 LQKENI.

V and J are TRBV19 and TRBJ1-2, with 8 bases that match TRBD1. J gave up 5 bases and V 5 bases, and 7 bases lay outside the gene matches. The CDR3 has 14 amino acids. CDR1 is LNHDA and CDR2 is SQIVND in the germline V gene (reference sequence). DNA for the CDR3: TGTGCCAGTAGTCCAACCCGGACAGGGTATGGCTACACCTTC. This gives the protein CASSPTRTGYGYTF.

This chain connects TRBV2 to TRBJ1-2; 7 bases align to TRBD1. The V segment lost 7 bases and the J segment 6 bases; nucleotides outside the gene matches: 2. Per the germline V gene, CDR1 is SNHLY and CDR2 is FYNNEI. CDR3 length: 11 residues. Written as DNA, the CDR3 is TGTGCCAGCATTGGGACAGATGGCTACACCTTC. Translation gives CASIGTDGYTF.

The chain carries TRBV3-1 (or the pseudogene TRBV3-2) and TRBJ2-5, with D unresolved. Per the germline V gene, CDR1 is LGHDT and CDR2 is YNNKEL (reference sequence). CDR3 length equals 12 residues. The V and J ends lost 4 bases and 1 base respectively, with 4 bases between them. The CDR3 loop reads CASSLPQETQYF. The CDR3 bases are TGTGCCAGCAGCCTTCCCCAAGAGACCCAGTACTTC.

This clone has only one observation. V and J are TRBV19 and TRBJ2-1, with D uncertain. CDR3 size: 15 residues. V was pared by 1 base and J by 1 base, with 8 bases between. Germline-derived CDR1 and CDR2 are LNHDA and SQIVND (reference sequence). The chain's CDR3 is CASSIVQSSYNEQFF. Written as DNA, the CDR3 is TGTGCCAGTAGTATAGTACAGAGTTCCTACAATGAGCAGTTCTTC.

The chain is built from TRBV21-1 and TRBJ1-2. TRBV21-1 is shown as a pseudogene. CDR3 length: 15 residues. The DNA of the CDR3 is TGTGCCAGCAGCAAAGTGCTGGGGGGAAACTATGGCTACACCTTC. It yields the protein CASSKVLGGNYGYTF.